This TCR beta chain was captured in a study of T cells in tuberculosis. Here immunoSEQ multiplex PCR was the method, and the copy in TCRdb shows in-frame clones only, minus some. The repertoire holds 40,000 to 50,000 clones, with 95% as singletons. The length of the CDR3 is 15 residues. Germline V CDR1 and CDR2: KGHSH, LQKENI. V shed 2 bases and J 2 bases; nucleotides not matched to a gene: 4. The V and J genes are TRBV18 and TRBJ1-2; the match to TRBD1 covers 8 bases. The receptor comes from a donor between 10 and 35 years old with latent tuberculosis or without tuberculosis infection. Sequenced: PBMCs. This CDR3 reads CASSPGQGQNYGYTF. The CDR3 DNA follows: TGTGCCAGCTCACCAGGACAGGGACAAAACTATGGCTACACCTTC.